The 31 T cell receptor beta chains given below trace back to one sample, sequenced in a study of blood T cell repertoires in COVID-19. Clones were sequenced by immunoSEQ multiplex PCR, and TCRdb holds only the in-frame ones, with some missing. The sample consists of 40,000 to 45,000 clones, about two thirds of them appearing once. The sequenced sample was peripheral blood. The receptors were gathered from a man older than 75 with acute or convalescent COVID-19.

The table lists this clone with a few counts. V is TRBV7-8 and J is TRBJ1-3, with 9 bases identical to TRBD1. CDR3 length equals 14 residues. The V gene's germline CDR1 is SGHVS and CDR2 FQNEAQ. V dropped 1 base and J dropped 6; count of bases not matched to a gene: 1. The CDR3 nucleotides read TGTGCCAGCAGCTTAGGGACAGGGGAAAACACCATATATTTT. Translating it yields CASSLGTGENTIYF. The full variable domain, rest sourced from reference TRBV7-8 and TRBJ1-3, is GAGVSQSPRYKVAKRGQDVALRCDPISGHVSLFWYQQALGQGPEFLTYFQNEAQLDKSGLPSDRFFAERPEGSVSTLKIQRTQQEDSAVYLCASSLGTGENTIYFGEGSWLTVV.

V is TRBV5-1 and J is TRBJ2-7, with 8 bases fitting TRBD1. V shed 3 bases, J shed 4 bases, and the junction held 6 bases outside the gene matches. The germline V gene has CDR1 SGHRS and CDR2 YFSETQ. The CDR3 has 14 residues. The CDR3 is CASSWGQDNYEQYF. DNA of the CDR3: TGCGCCAGCAGCTGGGGACAGGATAATTACGAGCAGTACTTC. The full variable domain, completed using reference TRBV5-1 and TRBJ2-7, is KAGVTQTPRYLIKTRGQQVTLSCSPISGHRSVSWYQQTPGQGLQFLFEYFSETQRNKGNFPGRFSGRQFSNSRSEMNVSTLELGDSALYLCASSWGQDNYEQYFGPGTRLTVT.

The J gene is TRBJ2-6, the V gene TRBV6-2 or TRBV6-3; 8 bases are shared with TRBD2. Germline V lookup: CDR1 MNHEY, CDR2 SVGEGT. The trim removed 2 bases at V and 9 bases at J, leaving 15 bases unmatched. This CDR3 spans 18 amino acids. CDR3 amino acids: CASSYGHDSGKVGNVLTF. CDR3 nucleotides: TGTGCCAGCAGTTACGGTCATGATAGCGGGAAGGTTGGCAACGTCCTGACTTTC.

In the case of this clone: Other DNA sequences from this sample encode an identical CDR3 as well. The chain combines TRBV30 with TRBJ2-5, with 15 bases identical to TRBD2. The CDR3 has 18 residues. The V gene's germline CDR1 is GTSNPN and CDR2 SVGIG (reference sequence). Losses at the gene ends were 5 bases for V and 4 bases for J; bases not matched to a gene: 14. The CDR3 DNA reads TGTGCCTGGGCCCAAATGTTGGGACTAGCGGGGGGCGGAGAGACCCAGTACTTC. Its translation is CAWAQMLGLAGGGETQYF.

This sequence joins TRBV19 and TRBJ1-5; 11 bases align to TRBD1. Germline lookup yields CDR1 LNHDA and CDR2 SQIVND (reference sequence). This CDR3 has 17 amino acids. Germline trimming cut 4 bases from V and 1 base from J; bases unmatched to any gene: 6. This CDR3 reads CASSTGQGATSNQPQHF. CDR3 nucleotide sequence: TGTGCCAGTAGTACCGGACAGGGGGCTACCAGCAATCAGCCCCAGCATTTT. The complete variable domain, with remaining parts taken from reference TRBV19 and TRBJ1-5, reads DGGITQSPKYLFRKEGQNVTLSCEQNLNHDAMYWYRQDPGQGLRLIYYSQIVNDFQKGDIAEGYSVSREKKESFPLTVTSAQKNPTAFYLCASSTGQGATSNQPQHFGDGTRLSIL.

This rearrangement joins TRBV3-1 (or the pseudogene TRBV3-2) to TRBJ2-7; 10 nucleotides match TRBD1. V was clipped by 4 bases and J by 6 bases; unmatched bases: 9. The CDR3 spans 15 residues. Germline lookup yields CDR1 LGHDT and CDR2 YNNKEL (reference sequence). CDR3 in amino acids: CASSLSGTGVFEQYF. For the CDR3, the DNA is TGTGCCAGCAGCCTCTCCGGGACAGGGGTTTTCGAGCAGTACTTC.

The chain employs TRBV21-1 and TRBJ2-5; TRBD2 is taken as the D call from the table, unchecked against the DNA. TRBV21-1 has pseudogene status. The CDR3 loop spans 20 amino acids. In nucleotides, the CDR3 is TGTGCCAGCCCACTCTTAACCCGGACTAGCGGGAGTTGGAGAAGAGAGACCCAGTACTTC. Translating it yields CASPLLTRTSGSWRRETQYF.

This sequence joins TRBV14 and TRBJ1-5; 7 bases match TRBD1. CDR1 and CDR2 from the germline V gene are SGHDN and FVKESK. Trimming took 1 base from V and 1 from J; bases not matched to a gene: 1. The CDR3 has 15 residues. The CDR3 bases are TGTGCCAGCAGCCAAGGACAGGGAAGCAATCAGCCCCAGCATTTT. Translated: CASSQGQGSNQPQHF.

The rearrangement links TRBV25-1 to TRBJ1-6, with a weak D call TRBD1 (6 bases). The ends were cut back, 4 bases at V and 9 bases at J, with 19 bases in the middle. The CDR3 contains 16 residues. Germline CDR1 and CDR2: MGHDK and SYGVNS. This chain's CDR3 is CASSVSSGTWGSPLHF. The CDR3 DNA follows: TGTGCCAGCAGTGTCTCTTCGGGGACATGGGGTTCACCCCTCCACTTT.

CDR3: CASSRAPGTGVSSEAFF. The CDR3 DNA reads as TGTGCCAGTAGTAGGGCCCCAGGGACAGGGGTTTCTTCGGAAGCTTTCTTT. V usage is TRBV19 and J usage is TRBJ1-1, with 10 bases that match TRBD1. Germline V CDR1 and CDR2: LNHDA, SQIVND (reference sequence). The V segment lost 4 bases and the J segment 8 bases; nucleotides outside the gene matches: 16. The CDR3 covers 17 residues.

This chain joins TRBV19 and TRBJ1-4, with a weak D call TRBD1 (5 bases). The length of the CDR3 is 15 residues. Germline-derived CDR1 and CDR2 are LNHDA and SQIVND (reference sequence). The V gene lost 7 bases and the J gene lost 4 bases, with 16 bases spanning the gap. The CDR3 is CASTSLDSHNEKLFF. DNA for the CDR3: TGTGCCAGTACCTCTCTAGACAGCCATAATGAAAAACTGTTTTTT.

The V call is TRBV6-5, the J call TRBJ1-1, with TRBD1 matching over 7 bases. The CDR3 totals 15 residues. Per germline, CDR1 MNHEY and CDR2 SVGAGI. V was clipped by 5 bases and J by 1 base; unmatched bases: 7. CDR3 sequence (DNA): TGTGCCAGCAGTAGACCGGGACAGACGAACACTGAAGCTTTCTTT. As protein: CASSRPGQTNTEAFF.

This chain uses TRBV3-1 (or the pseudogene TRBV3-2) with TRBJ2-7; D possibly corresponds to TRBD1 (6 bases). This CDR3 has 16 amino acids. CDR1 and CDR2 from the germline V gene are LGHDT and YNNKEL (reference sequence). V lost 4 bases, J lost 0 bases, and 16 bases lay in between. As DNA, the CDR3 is TGTGCCAGCAGCCGAACGGGACACCTCAGCTCCTACGAGCAGTACTTC. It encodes CASSRTGHLSSYEQYF.

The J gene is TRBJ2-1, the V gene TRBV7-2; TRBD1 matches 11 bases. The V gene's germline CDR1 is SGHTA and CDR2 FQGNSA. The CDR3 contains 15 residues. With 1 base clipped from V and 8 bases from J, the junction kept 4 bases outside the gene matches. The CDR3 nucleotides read TGTGCCAGCAGCTTAGGGGGACAGGGGGTCTATGAGCAGTTCTTC. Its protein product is CASSLGGQGVYEQFF.

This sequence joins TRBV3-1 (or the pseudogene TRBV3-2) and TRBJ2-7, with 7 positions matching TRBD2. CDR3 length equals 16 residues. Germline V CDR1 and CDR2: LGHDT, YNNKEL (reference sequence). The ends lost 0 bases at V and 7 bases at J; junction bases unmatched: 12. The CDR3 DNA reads TGTGCCAGCAGCCAAGATGGGATAGCCGGGGGGTGGGAGCAGTACTTC. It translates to CASSQDGIAGGWEQYF.

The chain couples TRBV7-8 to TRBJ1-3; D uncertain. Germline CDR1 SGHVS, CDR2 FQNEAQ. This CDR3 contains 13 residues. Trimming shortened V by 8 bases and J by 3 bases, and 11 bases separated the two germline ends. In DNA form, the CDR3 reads TGTGCCAGCTCGTGGCGGGTTGGAAACACCATATATTTT. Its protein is CASSWRVGNTIYF. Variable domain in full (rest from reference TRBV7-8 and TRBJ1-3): GAGVSQSPRYKVAKRGQDVALRCDPISGHVSLFWYQQALGQGPEFLTYFQNEAQLDKSGLPSDRFFAERPEGSVSTLKIQRTQQEDSAVYLCASSWRVGNTIYFGEGSWLTVV.

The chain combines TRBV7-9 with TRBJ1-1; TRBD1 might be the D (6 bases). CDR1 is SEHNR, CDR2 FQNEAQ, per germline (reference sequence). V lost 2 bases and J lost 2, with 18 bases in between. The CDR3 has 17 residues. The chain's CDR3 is CASSLIGRGAGNTEAFF. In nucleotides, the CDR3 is TGTGCCAGCAGCTTAATTGGGAGGGGGGCCGGAAACACTGAAGCTTTCTTT. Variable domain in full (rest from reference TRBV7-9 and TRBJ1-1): DTGVSQNPRHKITKRGQNVTFRCDPISEHNRLYWYRQTLGQGPEFLTYFQNEAQLEKSRLLSDRFSAERPKGSFSTLEIQRTEQGDSAMYLCASSLIGRGAGNTEAFFGQGTRLTVV.

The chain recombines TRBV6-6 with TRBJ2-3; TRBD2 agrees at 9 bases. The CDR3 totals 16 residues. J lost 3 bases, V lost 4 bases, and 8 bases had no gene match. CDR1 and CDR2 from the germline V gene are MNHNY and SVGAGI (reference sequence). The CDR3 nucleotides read TGTGCCAGCAGTTCCTCTGCGGGAGGGCCAACAGATACGCAGTATTTT. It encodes CASSSSAGGPTDTQYF.

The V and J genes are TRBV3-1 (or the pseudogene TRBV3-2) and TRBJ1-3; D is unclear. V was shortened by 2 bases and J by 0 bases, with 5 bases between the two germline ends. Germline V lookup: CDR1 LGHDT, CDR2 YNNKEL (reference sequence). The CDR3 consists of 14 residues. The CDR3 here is CASSQRSSGNTIYF. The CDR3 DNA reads TGTGCCAGCAGCCAACGGAGCTCTGGAAACACCATATATTTT.

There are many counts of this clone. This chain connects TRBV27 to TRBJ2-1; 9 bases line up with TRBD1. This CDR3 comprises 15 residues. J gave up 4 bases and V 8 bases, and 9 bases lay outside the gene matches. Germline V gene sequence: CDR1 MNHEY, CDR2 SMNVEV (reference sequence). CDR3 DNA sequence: TGTGCCAGCGACCCCGGGACAGGGAATTACAATGAGCAGTTCTTC. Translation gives CASDPGTGNYNEQFF.

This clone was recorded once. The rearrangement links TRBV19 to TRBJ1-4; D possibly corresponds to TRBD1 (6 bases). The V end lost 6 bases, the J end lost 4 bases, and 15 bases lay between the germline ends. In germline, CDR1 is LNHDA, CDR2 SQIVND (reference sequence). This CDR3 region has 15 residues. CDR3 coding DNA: TGTGCCAGTAGACACCAGGGGACGGGTAATGAAAAACTGTTTTTT. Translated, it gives CASRHQGTGNEKLFF.

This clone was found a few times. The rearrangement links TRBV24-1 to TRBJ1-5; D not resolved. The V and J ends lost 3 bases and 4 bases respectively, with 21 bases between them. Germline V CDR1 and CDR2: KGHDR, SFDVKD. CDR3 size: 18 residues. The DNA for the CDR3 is TGTGCCACCAGTGATCCACCTCCGGTCGGGGTACAGAATCAGCCCCAGCATTTT. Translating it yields CATSDPPPVGVQNQPQHF.

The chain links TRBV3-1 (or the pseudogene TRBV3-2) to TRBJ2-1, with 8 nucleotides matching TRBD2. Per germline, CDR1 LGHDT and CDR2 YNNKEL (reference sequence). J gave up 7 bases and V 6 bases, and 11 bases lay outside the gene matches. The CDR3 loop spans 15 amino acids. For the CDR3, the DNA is TGTGCCAGCAGTCCAACTAGCGGCCTTGTAAATGAGCAGTTCTTC. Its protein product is CASSPTSGLVNEQFF.

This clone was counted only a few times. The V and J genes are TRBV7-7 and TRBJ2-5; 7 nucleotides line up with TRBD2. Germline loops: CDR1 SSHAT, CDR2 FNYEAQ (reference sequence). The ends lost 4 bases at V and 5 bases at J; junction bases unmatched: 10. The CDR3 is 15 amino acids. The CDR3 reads CASSSRTSSLETQYF. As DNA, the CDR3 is TGTGCCAGCAGCTCCCGGACTAGTAGTCTGGAGACCCAGTACTTC.

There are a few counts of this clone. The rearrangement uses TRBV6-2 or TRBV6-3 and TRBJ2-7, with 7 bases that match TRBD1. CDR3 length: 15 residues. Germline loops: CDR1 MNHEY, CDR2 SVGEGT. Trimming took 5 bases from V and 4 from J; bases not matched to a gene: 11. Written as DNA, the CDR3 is TGTGCCAGCAGTCCACAATGGGACAGAAGATACGAGCAGTACTTC. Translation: CASSPQWDRRYEQYF.

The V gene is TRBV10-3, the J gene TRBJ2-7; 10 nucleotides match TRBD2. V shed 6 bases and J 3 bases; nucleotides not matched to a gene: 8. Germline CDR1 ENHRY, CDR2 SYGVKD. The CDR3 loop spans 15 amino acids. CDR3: CAISEPLAGVYEQYF. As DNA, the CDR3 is TGTGCCATCAGCGAGCCCCTAGCGGGAGTCTACGAGCAGTACTTC.

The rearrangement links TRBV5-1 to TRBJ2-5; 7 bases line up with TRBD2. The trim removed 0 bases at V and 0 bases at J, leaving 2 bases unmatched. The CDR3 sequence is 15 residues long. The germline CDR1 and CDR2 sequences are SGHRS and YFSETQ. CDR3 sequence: CASSLVGGYQETQYF. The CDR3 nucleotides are TGCGCCAGCAGCTTGGTCGGGGGGTACCAAGAGACCCAGTACTTC.

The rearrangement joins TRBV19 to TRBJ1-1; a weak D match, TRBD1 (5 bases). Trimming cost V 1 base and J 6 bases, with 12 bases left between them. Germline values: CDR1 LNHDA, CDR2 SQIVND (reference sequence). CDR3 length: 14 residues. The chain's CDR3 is CASSIGAGFPEAFF. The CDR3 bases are TGTGCCAGTAGTATAGGAGCAGGGTTCCCTGAAGCTTTCTTT.

The CDR3 here is CASSRTSRGGEPEAFF. The CDR3, as DNA: TGTGCCAGCAGCCGGACTAGCAGGGGGGGGGAGCCTGAAGCTTTCTTT. The gene calls are TRBV11-1 and TRBJ1-1, with 7 bases aligning to TRBD1. V shed 5 bases, J shed 6 bases, and the junction held 15 bases outside the gene matches. The CDR3 sequence is 16 residues long. From germline, CDR1 is SGHAT and CDR2 FQDESV (reference sequence).

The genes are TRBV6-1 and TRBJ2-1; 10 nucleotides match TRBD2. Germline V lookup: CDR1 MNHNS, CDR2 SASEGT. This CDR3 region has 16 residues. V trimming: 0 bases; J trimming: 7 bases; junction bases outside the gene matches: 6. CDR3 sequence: CASSEAASGRGNEQFF. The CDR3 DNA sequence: TGTGCCAGCAGTGAAGCTGCTAGCGGGAGAGGGAATGAGCAGTTCTTC.

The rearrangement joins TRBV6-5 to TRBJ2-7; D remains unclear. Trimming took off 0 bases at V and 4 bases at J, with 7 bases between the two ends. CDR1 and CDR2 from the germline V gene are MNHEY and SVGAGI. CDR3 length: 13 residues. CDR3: CASSYSSEYEQYF. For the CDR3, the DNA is TGTGCCAGCAGTTACTCGAGCGAATACGAGCAGTACTTC.